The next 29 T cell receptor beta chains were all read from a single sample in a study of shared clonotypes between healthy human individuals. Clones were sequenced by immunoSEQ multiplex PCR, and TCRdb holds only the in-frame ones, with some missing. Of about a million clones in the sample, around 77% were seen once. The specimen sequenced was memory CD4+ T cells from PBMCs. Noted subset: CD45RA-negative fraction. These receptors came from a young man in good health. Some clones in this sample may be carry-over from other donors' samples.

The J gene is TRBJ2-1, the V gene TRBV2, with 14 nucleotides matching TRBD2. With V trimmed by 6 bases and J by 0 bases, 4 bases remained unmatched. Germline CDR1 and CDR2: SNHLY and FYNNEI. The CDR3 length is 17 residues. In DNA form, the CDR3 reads TGTGCCAGCAGAGGACTAGCGGGAGGCCTCTCCTACAATGAGCAGTTCTTC. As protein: CASRGLAGGLSYNEQFF.

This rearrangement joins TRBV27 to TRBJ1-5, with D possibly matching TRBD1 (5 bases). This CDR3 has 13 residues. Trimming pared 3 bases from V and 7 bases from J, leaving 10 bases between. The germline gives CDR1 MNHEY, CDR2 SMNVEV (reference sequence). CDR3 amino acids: CASSFSPGQPQHF. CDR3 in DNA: TGTGCCAGCAGTTTTTCCCCAGGGCAGCCCCAGCATTTT.

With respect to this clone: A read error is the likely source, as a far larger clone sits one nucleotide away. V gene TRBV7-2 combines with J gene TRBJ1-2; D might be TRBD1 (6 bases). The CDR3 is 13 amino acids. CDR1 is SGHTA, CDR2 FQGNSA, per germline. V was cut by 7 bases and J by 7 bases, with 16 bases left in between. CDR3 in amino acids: CASNLQGEGGYTF. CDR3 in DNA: TGTGCCAGCAACCTACAGGGAGAGGGTGGCTACACCTTC.

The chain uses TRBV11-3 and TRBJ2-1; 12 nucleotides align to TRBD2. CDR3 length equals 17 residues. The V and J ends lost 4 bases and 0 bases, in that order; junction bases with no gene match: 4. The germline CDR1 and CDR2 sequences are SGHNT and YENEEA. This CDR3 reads CASSSETSGSSYNEQFF. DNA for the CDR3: TGTGCCAGCAGCTCAGAGACTAGCGGGAGCTCCTACAATGAGCAGTTCTTC.

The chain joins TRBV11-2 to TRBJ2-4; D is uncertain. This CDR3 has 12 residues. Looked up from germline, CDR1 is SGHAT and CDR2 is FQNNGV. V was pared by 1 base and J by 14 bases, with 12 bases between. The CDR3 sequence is CASSLAPPNKYF. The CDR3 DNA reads TGTGCCAGCAGCTTAGCCCCCCCGAATAAGTACTTC.

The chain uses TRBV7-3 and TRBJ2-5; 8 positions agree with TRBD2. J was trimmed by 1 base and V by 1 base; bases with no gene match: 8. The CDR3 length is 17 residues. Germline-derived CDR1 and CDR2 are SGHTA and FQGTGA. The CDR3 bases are TGTGCCAGCAGCTTAAGGGCCGCTAGCGGGCGCCAAGAGACCCAGTACTTC. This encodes CASSLRAASGRQETQYF.

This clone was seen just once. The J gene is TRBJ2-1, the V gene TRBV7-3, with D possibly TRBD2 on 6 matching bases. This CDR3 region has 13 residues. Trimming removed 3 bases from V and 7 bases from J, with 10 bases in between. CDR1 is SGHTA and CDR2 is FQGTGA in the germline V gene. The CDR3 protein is CASSLESGNEQFF. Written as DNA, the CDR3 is TGTGCCAGCAGCTTGGAAAGCGGGAATGAGCAGTTCTTC.

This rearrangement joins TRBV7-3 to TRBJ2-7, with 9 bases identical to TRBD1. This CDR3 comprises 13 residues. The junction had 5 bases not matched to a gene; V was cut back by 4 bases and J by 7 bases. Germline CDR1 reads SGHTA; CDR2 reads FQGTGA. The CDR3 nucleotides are TGTGCCAGCAGCTCTAAGACAGGGGGAGAGCAGTACTTC. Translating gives CASSSKTGGEQYF.

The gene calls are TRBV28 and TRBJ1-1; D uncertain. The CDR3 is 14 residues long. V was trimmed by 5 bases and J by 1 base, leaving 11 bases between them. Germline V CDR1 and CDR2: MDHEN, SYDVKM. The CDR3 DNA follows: TGTGCCAGCAGTCCGGCTTTTGCGAACACTGAAGCTTTCTTT. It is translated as CASSPAFANTEAFF.

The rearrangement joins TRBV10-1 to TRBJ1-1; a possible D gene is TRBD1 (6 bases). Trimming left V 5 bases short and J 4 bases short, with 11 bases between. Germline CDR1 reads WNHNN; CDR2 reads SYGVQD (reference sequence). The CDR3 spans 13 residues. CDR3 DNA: TGCGCCAGCAGTCCCAGGGGCGCCACTGAAGCTTTCTTT. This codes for CASSPRGATEAFF.

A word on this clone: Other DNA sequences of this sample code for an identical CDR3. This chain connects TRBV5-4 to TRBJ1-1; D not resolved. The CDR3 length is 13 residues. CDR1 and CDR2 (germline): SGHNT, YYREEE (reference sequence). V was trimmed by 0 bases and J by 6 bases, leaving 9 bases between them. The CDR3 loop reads CASSLGGRPEAFF. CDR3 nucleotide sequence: TGTGCCAGCAGCTTGGGGGGAAGACCTGAAGCTTTCTTT.

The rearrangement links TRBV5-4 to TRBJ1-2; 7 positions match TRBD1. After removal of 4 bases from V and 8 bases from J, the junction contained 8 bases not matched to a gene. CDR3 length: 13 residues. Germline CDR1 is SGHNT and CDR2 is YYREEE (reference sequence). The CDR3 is CASSQTGSGGYTF. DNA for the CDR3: TGTGCCAGCAGCCAGACAGGGTCTGGCGGCTACACCTTC.

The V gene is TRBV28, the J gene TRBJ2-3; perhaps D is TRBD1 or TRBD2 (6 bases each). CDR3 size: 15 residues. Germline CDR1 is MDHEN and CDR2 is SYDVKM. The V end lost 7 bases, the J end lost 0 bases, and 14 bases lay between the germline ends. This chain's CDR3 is CASILGGTSTDTQYF. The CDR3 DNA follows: TGTGCCAGCATCCTGGGGGGCACTAGCACAGATACGCAGTATTTT. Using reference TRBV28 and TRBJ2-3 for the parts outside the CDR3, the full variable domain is DVKVTQSSRYLVKRTGEKVFLECVQDMDHENMFWYRQDPGLGLRLIYFSYDVKMKEKGDIPEGYSVSREKKERFSLILESASTNQTSMYLCASILGGTSTDTQYFGPGTRLTVL.

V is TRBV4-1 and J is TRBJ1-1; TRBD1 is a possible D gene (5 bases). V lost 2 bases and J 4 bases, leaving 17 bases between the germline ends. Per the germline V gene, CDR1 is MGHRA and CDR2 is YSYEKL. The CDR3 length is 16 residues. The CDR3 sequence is CASSQPGGSLTTEAFF. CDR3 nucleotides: TGCGCCAGCAGCCAACCTGGGGGGTCCCTGACCACTGAAGCTTTCTTT.

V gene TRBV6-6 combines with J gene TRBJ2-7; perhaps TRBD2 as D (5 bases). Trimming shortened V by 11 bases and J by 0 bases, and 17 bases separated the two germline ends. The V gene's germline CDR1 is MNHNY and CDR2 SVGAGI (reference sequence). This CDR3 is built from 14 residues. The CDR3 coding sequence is TGTGCCGCTCTGGAGAGGGTGAGCTCCTACGAGCAGTACTTC. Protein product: CAALERVSSYEQYF.

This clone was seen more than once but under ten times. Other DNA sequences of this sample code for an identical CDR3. CDR3 sequence: CASSLDGNQPQHF. CDR3 nucleotide sequence: TGTGCCAGCAGTTTGGACGGTAATCAGCCCCAGCATTTT. V usage is TRBV28 and J usage is TRBJ1-5; D uncertain. The CDR3 is made up of 13 amino acids. Germline V CDR1 and CDR2: MDHEN, SYDVKM. The V end lost 3 bases, the J end lost 4 bases, and 7 bases lay between the germline ends.

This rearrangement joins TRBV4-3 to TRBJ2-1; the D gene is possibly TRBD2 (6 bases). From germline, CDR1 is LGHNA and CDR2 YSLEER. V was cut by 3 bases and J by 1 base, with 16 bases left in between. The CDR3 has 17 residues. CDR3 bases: TGCGCCAGCAGCCAGGGACCTCCCCGGGGGTCCTACAATGAGCAGTTCTTC. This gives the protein CASSQGPPRGSYNEQFF.

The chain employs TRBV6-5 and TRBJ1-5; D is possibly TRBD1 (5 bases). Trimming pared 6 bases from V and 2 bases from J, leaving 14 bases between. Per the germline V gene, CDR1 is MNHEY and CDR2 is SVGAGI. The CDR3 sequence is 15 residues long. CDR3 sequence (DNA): TGTGCCAGCAGCCGCGGGGGAGGGGGCAATCAGCCCCAGCATTTT. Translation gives CASSRGGGGNQPQHF.

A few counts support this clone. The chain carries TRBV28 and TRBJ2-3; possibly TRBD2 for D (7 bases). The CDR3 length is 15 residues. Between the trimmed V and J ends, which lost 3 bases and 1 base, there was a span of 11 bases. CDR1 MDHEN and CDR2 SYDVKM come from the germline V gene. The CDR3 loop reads CASSFRGAGTDTQYF. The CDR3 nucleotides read TGTGCCAGCAGTTTCCGGGGGGCCGGCACAGATACGCAGTATTTT. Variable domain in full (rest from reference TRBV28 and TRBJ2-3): DVKVTQSSRYLVKRTGEKVFLECVQDMDHENMFWYRQDPGLGLRLIYFSYDVKMKEKGDIPEGYSVSREKKERFSLILESASTNQTSMYLCASSFRGAGTDTQYFGPGTRLTVL.

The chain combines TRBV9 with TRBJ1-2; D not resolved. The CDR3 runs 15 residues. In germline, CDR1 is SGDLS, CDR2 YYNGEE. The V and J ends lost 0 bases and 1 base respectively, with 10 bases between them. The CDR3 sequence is CASSVVDGYNYGYTF. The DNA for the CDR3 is TGTGCCAGCAGCGTAGTAGACGGATATAACTATGGCTACACCTTC.

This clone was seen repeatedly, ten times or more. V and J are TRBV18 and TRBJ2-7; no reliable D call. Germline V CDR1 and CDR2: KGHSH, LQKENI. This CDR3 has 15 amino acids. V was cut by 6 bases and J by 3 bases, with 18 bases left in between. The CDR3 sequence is CASSLGSAEVYEQYF. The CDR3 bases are TGTGCCAGCTCGCTAGGGTCAGCTGAAGTCTACGAGCAGTACTTC.

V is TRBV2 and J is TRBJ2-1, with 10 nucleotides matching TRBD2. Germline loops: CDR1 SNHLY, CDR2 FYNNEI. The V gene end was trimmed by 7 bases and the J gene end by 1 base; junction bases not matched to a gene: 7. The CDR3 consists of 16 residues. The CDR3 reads CASMGPSGRSYNEQFF. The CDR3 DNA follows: TGTGCCAGCATGGGGCCTAGCGGGAGATCCTACAATGAGCAGTTCTTC.

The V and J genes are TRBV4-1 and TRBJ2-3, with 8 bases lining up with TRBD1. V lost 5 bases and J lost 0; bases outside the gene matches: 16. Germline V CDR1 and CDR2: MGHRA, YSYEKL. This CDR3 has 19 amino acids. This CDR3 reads CASSYNPGQAAASTDTQYF. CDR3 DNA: TGCGCCAGCAGCTACAACCCGGGACAGGCAGCGGCTAGCACAGATACGCAGTATTTT.

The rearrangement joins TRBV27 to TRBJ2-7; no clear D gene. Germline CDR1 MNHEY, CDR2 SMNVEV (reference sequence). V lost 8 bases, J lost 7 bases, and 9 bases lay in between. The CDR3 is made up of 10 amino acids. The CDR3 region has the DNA TGTGCCAGCCAAGCGTCGGAGCAGTACTTC. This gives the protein CASQASEQYF.

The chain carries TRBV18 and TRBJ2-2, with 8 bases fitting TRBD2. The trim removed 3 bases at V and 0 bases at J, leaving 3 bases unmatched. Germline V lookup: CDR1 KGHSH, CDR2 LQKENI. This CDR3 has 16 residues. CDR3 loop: CASSPILAANTGELFF. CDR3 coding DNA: TGTGCCAGCTCACCTATACTAGCGGCGAACACCGGGGAGCTGTTTTTT.

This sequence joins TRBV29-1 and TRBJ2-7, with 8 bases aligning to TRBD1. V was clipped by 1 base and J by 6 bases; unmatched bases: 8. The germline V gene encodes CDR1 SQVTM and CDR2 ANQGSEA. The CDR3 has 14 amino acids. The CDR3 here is CSVEGGTGATEQYF. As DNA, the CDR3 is TGCAGCGTTGAAGGGGGGACAGGTGCTACCGAGCAGTACTTC.

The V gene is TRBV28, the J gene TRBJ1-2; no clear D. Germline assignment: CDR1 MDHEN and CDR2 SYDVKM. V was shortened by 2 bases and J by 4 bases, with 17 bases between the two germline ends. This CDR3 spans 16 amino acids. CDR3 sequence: CASSLNSRRLTYGYTF. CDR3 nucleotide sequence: TGTGCCAGCAGTTTAAATTCTAGACGGCTCACCTATGGCTACACCTTC.

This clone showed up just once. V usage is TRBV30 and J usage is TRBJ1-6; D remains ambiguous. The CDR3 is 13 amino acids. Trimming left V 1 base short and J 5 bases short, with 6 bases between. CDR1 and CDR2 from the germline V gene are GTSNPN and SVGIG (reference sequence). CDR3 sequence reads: CAWSAHHNSPLHF. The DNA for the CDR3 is TGTGCCTGGAGTGCCCATCATAATTCACCCCTCCACTTT.

The CDR3 nucleotides are TGTGCCAGCAGCTTAGGCGGGTTTAGCACAGATACGCAGTATTTT. It is translated as CASSLGGFSTDTQYF. The V call is TRBV7-2, the J call TRBJ2-3, with D perhaps TRBD2 (5 bases). CDR1 is SGHTA and CDR2 is FQGNSA in the germline V gene. V was trimmed by 1 base and J by 0 bases, leaving 8 bases between them. The CDR3 is 15 residues long.